The entry below describes one T cell receptor (beta chain). The data were obtained in a study of OX40 agonist ivuxolimab in advanced cancers. This table comes from immunoSEQ multiplex PCR, and its TCRdb copy is limited to in-frame clones, with some not included. In the table there are about 67,000 clones, 80% of which are singletons. Deletions cut 4 bases from V and 3 bases from J, with 19 bases between. Germline V gene sequence: CDR1 SGDLS, CDR2 YYNGEE. The CDR3 totals 16 residues. This sequence originates from an adult with an advanced solid tumor such as melanoma, head and neck, liver or kidney cancer. Sequencing was performed on CD4+ or CD8+ T cells sorted from blood, taken in a trial of the OX40 agonist ivuxolimab. The chain is built from TRBV9 and TRBJ1-2, with a weak D call TRBD1 (5 bases). CDR3 sequence (DNA): TGTGCCAGCAGCCCAGAAGCGGGGGTTATTGACTATGGCTACACCTTC. Amino acid sequence: CASSPEAGVIDYGYTF.